This T cell receptor beta chain stems from a study of blood T cell repertoires in COVID-19. At the level of the study: Acute and convalescent COVID-19 specimens originated in the United States, Italy and Spain. T cells, B-cell-depleted T cells, or PBMCs provided the cDNA or gDNA that served as material.

Germline V gene sequence: CDR1 SGHVS, CDR2 FNYEAQ. CDR3 size: 16 residues. With 5 bases removed from V and 1 base from J, the gap between germline ends came to 14 bases. Sequencing used immunoSEQ multiplex PCR; TCRdb keeps in-frame clones, though not all of them. The top ten clones hold roughly 11% of a sample with 150,000 to 200,000 clones, 84% of them seen once. Sequencing was carried out using peripheral blood. The sequence was obtained from a man in his 70s with active or convalescent COVID-19. The chain recombines TRBV7-6 with TRBJ2-2; a possible D gene is TRBD1 (5 bases). The CDR3 DNA sequence: TGTGCCAGCAGCCCCCTTGGGGCCCAGAACACCGGGGAGCTGTTTTTT. It encodes CASSPLGAQNTGELFF.